This T cell receptor beta chain was retrieved from a study of cytomegalovirus exposure and HLA in healthy donors (dated by TCRdb to about 2017). Turning to the overall study: According to an earlier analysis of 587 of the donors, some 180 million T cells yielded 90 million to 140 million unique TCR beta sequences and around 280 Gb of sequence data. Roughly 300 gigabases of sequencing data and approximately 92 million unique TCR sequences made up an early release that covered fewer than 650 HLA-typed donors. Besides the first cohort of roughly 700 subjects, a separate validation cohort made up of some 110 different subjects was used. Using immunosequencing, the study profiled T cell repertoires from 550 to 750 subjects and related those repertoires to cytomegalovirus serostatus. To predict cytomegalovirus infection status, the study brought together high-throughput TCR immunosequencing, statistical association of individual TCRs with disease status, and machine learning. Donor age, sex, ethnicity and CMV serostatus were compiled together with the repertoire data. All discovery cohort repertoires had been generated on a single sequencing platform. Of the 300 to 500 genotyped donors, approximately 80% were placed in the genetic ancestry cluster associated with self-reported Caucasian donors. Typing coverage varied by locus: 629-630 donors for A, B, C, DRB1 and DQB1; about 520 for DQA1; 600 to 610 for DPA1; roughly 450 for DPB1. The study aimed to test whether signatures of past pathogen exposure could be identified by cataloging public T cell receptors. Because of strong linkage in the cohort, roughly five DR-DQ haplotypes were treated as single units for association and clustering. Among around 400 genotyped donors of the cohort, an average of about 240,000 unique TCR beta nucleotide sequences were sequenced per donor, around 18% of them non-productive. Genome-wide SNP genotypes for about 65% of the 666 donors were used in a later genetic analysis, which treated that subset as a discovery cohort. To study patterns of TCR occurrence, a later analysis re-analyzed previously published TCR beta repertoires from hundreds of donors and added high-resolution HLA genotyping. Both class I and class II loci were covered by HLA typing, at four-digit resolution. The later analysis used no new phenotypic data to find candidate immune exposures, relying instead on TCR beta sequences and their occurrence across donors. To decide whether each TCR beta V gene segment behaved as functional or pseudogenic, an earlier analysis of 587 of the donors relied on high-throughput TCR beta sequencing.

In regard to this clone: Its antigen target is currently unknown. There are no base qualities to consult, and no much larger clone falls within one base.

Overall results and qualifications from the work: According to a later analysis, parvovirus B19, influenza, CMV and Epstein-Barr virus appeared linked to several top co-occurrence clusters. Some IMGT-functional V segments, including TRBV6-2 and TRBV6-3, could not be told apart with the 87-base-pair reads, so those segments were excluded. Seventeen rarely observed V segments, including chromosome 9 orphons, were excluded from the earlier analysis of several hundred of the donors because counts were too low. Correlated functional status among segregating V segments might be attributable to linkage disequilibrium, but an unknown experimental factor could not be ruled out. When HLA alleles, especially DR and DQ, strongly co-occurred, TCR associations were difficult to assign to individual alleles. The cohort was sequenced for TCR beta chains only, and without alpha or paired-chain data the features that could be detected were limited. In a later analysis, TCR association rates were found to vary across HLA loci, with the most associated TCRs seen for DRB1 alleles and the fewest for HLA-C alleles. A few of the identified cytomegalovirus-associated TCR beta chains were confirmed in vitro to be specific for cytomegalovirus antigens. A later analysis associated some 17,000 TCR beta sequences with specific HLA alleles at a false discovery rate of 0.05. According to a later genetic analysis, donors in an Asian-associated ancestry cluster had fewer N-insertions in productive TCRs than the roughly 700-donor mean. A further reported finding was that TCR beta sequences accurately predicted the HLA-A and HLA-B alleles for most subjects in the first cohort. A cluster of highly shared sequence variants was judged likely to represent a technical artifact of the sequencing pipeline. The study gave a list of about 170 TCR beta chains associated with cytomegalovirus. Immune exposure information for the cohort was limited to CMV serostatus. The classifier was reported to diagnose cytomegalovirus status with high specificity and sensitivity in both the original cohort and the validation cohort. According to the authors, the approach could potentially be generalized to other disease states and immunological phenotypes. The presence/absence analyses assumed that sequencing depth was roughly uniform across donors, and that assumption may not be true. Most TCR sequences were seen in very few donors, while some public TCRs were found in many individuals. Because HLA typing was missing for some donors at each locus, association tests included only the typed subset. An association between a missense DCLRE1C variant and V-gene and J-gene trimming of TCR beta chains was found in a later genetic analysis and replicated in an independent cohort. According to a later analysis, most CMV-associated TCR beta chains appeared to be HLA-restricted, and the HLA associations seemed to be driven largely by CMV exposure. Compared with equally common non-associated chains, HLA-associated TCR beta chains in a later analysis were more clonally expanded and had lower generation probabilities. In an earlier analysis of 450 to 750 of the donors, most TCR beta V segments appeared in productive rearrangements about 87% or about 30% of the time, broadly matching IMGT annotations.

From the cysteine up to the phenylalanine, the CDR3 has a length of 14 residues. The CDR3 DNA has 42 bases and is translated from base 1. The germline V gene encodes CDR1 LNHNV and CDR2 YYDKDF (reference sequence). The germline V end is reduced by 7 bases and the J end by 2 bases; junction bases left unmatched: 7. The cohort comprised some 730 healthy bone marrow donors. Cohort members were all nominally healthy when sampled, although unrecorded immune exposures were likely present. Of the 610 or so cohort members, approximately 300 had positive CMV serostatus and 350 to 450 had negative CMV serostatus, and CMV serostatus was not recorded for the donor. A peripheral blood sample was collected from each donor, and TCR beta sequencing was performed on peripheral blood mononuclear cells. Genomic DNA extraction from the blood cell samples was performed with the Qiagen DNeasy Blood Extraction Kit. Receptors were amplified or captured by the immunoSEQ multiplex PCR assay. A mixture of 60 forward primers for TCR Vbeta segments and 13 reverse primers for TCR Jbeta segments was used in the multiplex PCR. The CDR3 region of rearranged TCR beta genes was amplified from genomic DNA by a multiplex PCR assay. Amplified TCR beta libraries were sequenced as 87-base-pair reads on the Illumina HiSeq System. As for how the authors treated the data: In a later analysis, tens of millions of unique TCR beta chains were counted across the approximately 640 repertoires, and roughly 9.9 million of these chains were shared by at least two donors. To remove PCR and sequencing errors, raw reads were error-corrected and collapsed into unique sequences using a nearest-neighbor algorithm that merged closely related sequences. Alignment of CDR3 sequences to IMGT reference sequences was used to assign V, D and J gene segments. Each retained sequence needed at least a six-nucleotide match to both a V gene segment and a J gene segment. A rearrangement counted as productive if the CDR3 had no stop codons and remained in frame with V and J, and every other rearrangement counted as non-productive. CDR3 was defined according to IMGT convention as the region running from the second conserved V-encoded cysteine to the conserved J-encoded phenylalanine. The earlier analysis of some 580 of the donors excluded any sequence lacking an unambiguous match to a single V gene segment. In an earlier analysis of some 590 of the donors, a V segment was called functional when productive rearrangements were above 56.7%, and segregating when the standard deviation between donors exceeded 5%. A statistical classification framework was built to diagnose cytomegalovirus status from the catalog of TCR beta chain sequences. A later analysis assigned V and J genes by comparing TCR nucleotide sequences with IMGT/GENE-DB human TR gene sequences. Using the TCRdist pipeline, a later analysis assigned CDR3 sequences along with most-parsimonious VDJ recombination scenarios. In a later analysis, every TCR beta chain was defined by the combination of its CDR3 amino acid sequence and its V-gene family, and reads without a unique V-gene family were dropped. A later analysis removed 500 to 600 highly shared, low-generation-probability nucleotide sequences to deal with suspected cross-contamination and a sequencing artifact. For each public chain, a later analysis derived a clonal expansion index from normalized ranks of inferred template counts within each repertoire. In a later analysis, generation probabilities were computed with a VDJ recombination model fitted to out-of-frame rearrangements, and the resulting probabilities were checked against IGoR. In a later analysis, TCR-TCR, TCR-HLA and TCR-CMV co-occurrence was scored with hypergeometric tests, and a repertoire-size bias correction was applied to TCR pairs. To estimate false discovery rates, a later analysis permuted the HLA or CMV assignments 20 times. In a later analysis, co-occurring TCRs were grouped using DBSCAN, with TCRdist sequence similarity added in when clustering inside HLA-allele-positive subsets. Co-occurrence clustering excluded repertoires with fewer than 30,000 or more than 120,000 public chains, plus five with anomalous nucleotide sharing. The table comes from immuneACCESS by way of TCRdb, which keeps in-frame sequences with V and J called. Part of the clones is missing from these tables; in studies checked, under half for an unresolved V gene and the rest for unknown reasons. The DNA was the basis for D and trimming; V, J and clone size are from that table. This sample holds roughly 140,000 clones; roughly three quarters were observed only once. The ten largest clones capture about 3.5% of the sample.

The chain uses TRBV15 and TRBJ1-2; TRBD1 lines up with 7 middle nucleotides. The source material was PBMCs. The receptor was isolated from a human donor in good health. Here is the DNA: TGTGCCACCAAACCGGACAGGCAAAACTATGGCTACACCTTC. This translates into CATKPDRQNYGYTF.